The 32 T cell receptor beta chains below were found in one sample sequenced in a study of T cells in Graves' hyperthyroidism and ophthalmopathy. Amplified TCR beta CDR3 regions came from RNA transcripts. Primed by the HTBI set, a first-round RT-PCR was run on the TCR CDR3. TCRdb recomputed calls from the multiplex PCR reads with MiXCR, one row per CDR3 protein. The sample yields some 490,000 distinct CDR3 sequences, 22% seen once. Sequenced input: blood. Every receptor here comes from a woman in her 70s with Graves' ophthalmopathy.

This clonotype was detected a few times. This sequence joins TRBV20-1 and TRBJ2-7; a weak D match, TRBD1 (6 bases). Germline values: CDR1 DFQATT, CDR2 SNEGSKA (reference sequence). This CDR3 is 13 amino acids long. V lost 6 bases to trimming and J lost 0 bases, with 12 bases between them. The CDR3 is CSALGQLSYEQYF. The CDR3 bases are TGCAGTGCCCTTGGACAGCTCTCCTACGAGCAGTACTTC.

In the case of this clonotype: Possible read error: a much larger clone is one base away. This chain connects TRBV7-2 to TRBJ2-7; perhaps TRBD2 as D (6 bases). This CDR3 has 15 residues. The germline gives CDR1 SGHTA, CDR2 FQGNSA. CDR3 nucleotide sequence: TGTGCCAGCAGCTTACGGGACTTCCTCCCCTACGGGCAGTACTTC. As protein: CASSLRDFLPYGQYF.

This clonotype showed up many times. The chain couples TRBV28 to TRBJ1-5; TRBD1 aligns across 7 bases. This CDR3 has 16 residues. Unmatched junction bases numbered 11, after V lost 4 bases and J lost 5 bases. The germline CDR1 and CDR2 sequences are MDHEN and SYDVKM. In DNA, the CDR3 is TGTGCCAGCAGTTCCCTGGGAGGGGGCGGGTATCAGCCCCAGCATTTT. Translation gives CASSSLGGGGYQPQHF. The full variable domain, rest sourced from reference TRBV28 and TRBJ1-5, is DVKVTQSSRYLVKRTGEKVFLECVQDMDHENMFWYRQDPGLGLRLIYFSYDVKMKEKGDIPEGYSVSREKKERFSLILESASTNQTSMYLCASSSLGGGGYQPQHFGDGTRLSIL.

V and J are TRBV5-1 and TRBJ2-7; 9 bases map to TRBD2. Germline-derived CDR1 and CDR2 are SGHRS and YFSETQ. V shed 2 bases and J 4 bases; nucleotides not matched to a gene: 13. CDR3 length equals 17 residues. Here the CDR3 DNA reads TGCGCCAGCAGCTTCGGGACTAGCTCTAAATTTACGTACGAGCAGTACTTC. Translated, it gives CASSFGTSSKFTYEQYF.

The genes are TRBV10-3 and TRBJ1-2, with TRBD1 matching over 8 bases. Germline CDR1 is ENHRY and CDR2 is SYGVKD. J lost 4 bases, V lost 3 bases, and 13 bases had no gene match. The CDR3 sequence is 17 residues long. CDR3: CAISDSRGRFRGYGYTF. DNA for the CDR3: TGTGCCATCAGTGATTCCAGGGGGCGCTTTAGGGGCTATGGCTACACCTTC.

This clonotype was seen many times. The chain joins TRBV28 to TRBJ1-4; D gene ambiguous. V lost 9 bases and J lost 4, with 15 bases in between. Germline V gives CDR1 MDHEN, CDR2 SYDVKM. This CDR3 comprises 14 residues. The CDR3 spells CASYLSRLNEKLFF. As DNA, the CDR3 is TGTGCCAGTTACCTTTCCAGACTTAATGAAAAACTGTTTTTT.

Concerning this clonotype: As the CDR3 is not closed by the conserved phenylalanine or tryptophan, this likely results from a read error. The chain couples TRBV5-4 to TRBJ2-7; perhaps TRBD1 as D (5 bases). Deletions cut 0 bases from V and 6 bases from J, with 13 bases between. The CDR3 is 14 residues long. The germline CDR1 and CDR2 sequences are SGHNT and YYREEE (reference sequence). This CDR3 is CASSLEGIGREQYL. CDR3 DNA sequence: TGTGCCAGCAGCTTGGAGGGGATCGGACGCGAGCAGTACCTC.

This sequence joins TRBV30 and TRBJ2-3, with 7 bases aligning to TRBD2. This CDR3 contains 16 residues. V was clipped by 3 bases and J by 6 bases; unmatched bases: 15. The germline V gene encodes CDR1 GTSNPN and CDR2 SVGIG (reference sequence). The CDR3 bases are TGTGCCTGGAGCGACCCTCTCCCGGGAGGTGTGGATACGCAGTATTTT. As protein: CAWSDPLPGGVDTQYF.

The J gene is TRBJ1-2, the V gene TRBV4-1, with D uncertain. The CDR3 length is 15 residues. V was clipped by 0 bases and J by 8 bases, with 16 bases between them. Germline V CDR1 and CDR2: MGHRA, YSYEKL. CDR3 region: CASSQDSWAARGYTF. The CDR3 DNA is TGCGCCAGCAGCCAAGATAGCTGGGCCGCTCGGGGCTACACCTTC.

This clonotype has more than one count but fewer than ten. The CDR3 spells CAWGGDGNTEAFF. The CDR3 coding sequence is TGTGCCTGGGGGGGGGACGGAAACACTGAAGCTTTCTTT. The chain uses TRBV30 and TRBJ1-1, with D possibly TRBD1 on 5 matching bases. Per germline, CDR1 GTSNPN and CDR2 SVGIG (reference sequence). With 5 bases removed from V and 2 bases from J, the gap between germline ends came to 12 bases. The CDR3 runs to 13 residues.

There are many counts of this clonotype. This chain connects TRBV6-5 to TRBJ2-7; perhaps TRBD1 as D (6 bases). V gave up 5 bases and J gave up 5 bases, with 19 bases separating them. The germline CDR1 and CDR2 sequences are MNHEY and SVGAGI. The CDR3 runs 15 residues. CDR3 sequence: CASSQSRGQFHEQYF. Written as DNA, the CDR3 is TGTGCCAGCAGTCAGTCTCGAGGACAGTTCCACGAGCAGTACTTC.

A few counts support this clonotype. The V call is TRBV5-1, the J call TRBJ1-4; no reliable D call. The CDR3 sequence is 12 residues long. Germline-derived CDR1 and CDR2 are SGHRS and YFSETQ. The V gene lost 7 bases and the J gene lost 6 bases, with 10 bases spanning the gap. CDR3 sequence (DNA): TGCGCCAGCGGCGCAGAAGATGAAAAACTGTTTTTT. This gives the protein CASGAEDEKLFF.

The chain combines TRBV29-1 with TRBJ2-2; tentative D call: TRBD2 (5 bases). The CDR3 runs to 15 residues. The V gene's germline CDR1 is SQVTM and CDR2 ANQGSEA. V shed 2 bases and J shed 7 bases, with 17 bases lying between them. The CDR3 coding sequence is TGCAGCGTTGAATCTATATTAGGAGGAGTCGGGGAGCTGTTTTTT. The encoded protein is CSVESILGGVGELFF.

There are a few counts of this clonotype. This sequence joins TRBV7-9 and TRBJ1-2; no definite D call. The CDR3 sequence is 13 residues long. The V gene lost 0 bases and the J gene lost 10 bases, with 12 bases spanning the gap. The germline V gene has CDR1 SEHNR and CDR2 FQNEAQ (reference sequence). CDR3 amino acids: CASSLAGAEAYTF. The CDR3 DNA reads TGTGCCAGCAGCTTAGCGGGAGCCGAGGCCTACACCTTC.

In its sample, this clonotype was seen once. Given a much more abundant clone one base away, this may be a read error. This chain uses TRBV28 with TRBJ2-7, with D tentatively TRBD1 or TRBD2 (5 bases each). Trimming took 6 bases from V and 4 from J, leaving 16 bases between them. The CDR3 is 14 residues long. The germline gives CDR1 MDHEN, CDR2 SYDVKM. The CDR3 DNA follows: TGTGCCAGCAGACGGGGCGGAGCGGCGTACGAGCAGTACTTC. Amino acid sequence: CASRRGGAAYEQYF.

J is TRBJ1-3 and V is TRBV6-2 or TRBV6-3; D is unresolved. Trimming pared 6 bases from V and 0 bases from J, leaving 12 bases between. The germline V gene has CDR1 MNHEY and CDR2 SVGEGT. This CDR3 has 15 amino acids. The CDR3 nucleotides read TGTGCCAGCAGACCAGGACCCCTCTCTGGAAACACCATATATTTT. It specifies CASRPGPLSGNTIYF.

A few counts support this clonotype. The V call is TRBV20-1, the J call TRBJ1-2, with 10 bases matching TRBD1. This CDR3 is 14 amino acids long. V lost 6 bases and J lost 6; bases outside the gene matches: 10. Germline CDR1 DFQATT, CDR2 SNEGSKA (reference sequence). This CDR3 is CSAQTGGGVDGYTF. The CDR3 DNA reads TGCAGTGCACAGACAGGGGGCGGCGTGGATGGCTACACCTTC.

The chain couples TRBV27 to TRBJ2-7, with TRBD2 identical over 9 bases. Losses at the gene ends were 5 bases for V and 11 bases for J; bases not matched to a gene: 13. Looked up from germline, CDR1 is MNHEY and CDR2 is SMNVEV (reference sequence). The CDR3 consists of 14 residues. DNA for the CDR3: TGTGCCAGCAGTCCAGCGGGGAGTGGCGGGAGGGAGTACTTC. This codes for CASSPAGSGGREYF.

Only a few counts were recorded for this clonotype. V gene TRBV20-1 combines with J gene TRBJ2-1; D may be TRBD2 (6 bases). Germline assignment: CDR1 DFQATT and CDR2 SNEGSKA (reference sequence). The CDR3 is made up of 15 amino acids. Trimming pared 6 bases from V and 4 bases from J, leaving 19 bases between. CDR3 sequence (DNA): TGCAGTGCCACCCTTACTAGCCGGGGTTACAATGAGCAGTTCTTC. Protein product: CSATLTSRGYNEQFF.

This clonotype was counted a single time. CDR3 protein: CASSYGDSYGYTF. CDR3 DNA sequence: TGTGCCAGCAGTTACGGGGACAGCTATGGCTACACCTTC. This chain connects TRBV12-3 or TRBV12-4 to TRBJ1-2; TRBD1 matches at 7 bases. Trimming at V came to 4 bases and at J to 4 bases, leaving 3 bases not matched to a gene. This CDR3 has 13 amino acids.

The sample holds a few counts of this clonotype. The genes are TRBV7-2 and TRBJ2-7; no definite D call. V lost 4 bases to trimming and J lost 0 bases, with 10 bases between them. In germline, CDR1 is SGHTA, CDR2 FQGNSA. CDR3 length: 14 residues. The CDR3 DNA is TGTGCCAGCAGCTCGGACCTCCCCTCCTACGAGCAGTACTTC. Translated, it gives CASSSDLPSYEQYF.

Remarks on this clonotype: The junction departs from the called germline gene at one end, perhaps through a read error. The V and J genes are TRBV28 and TRBJ1-5, with TRBD1 identical over 8 bases. CDR1 MDHEN and CDR2 SYDVKM come from the germline V gene. The CDR3 runs to 16 residues. The CDR3 DNA follows: TGTGCCAGCGCCCGAGGGACAGGCTATAGCTATCAGCCCCAGCATTTT. Its protein is CASARGTGYSYQPQHF.

The chain carries TRBV7-9 and TRBJ2-3; 8 bases match TRBD1. V dropped 8 bases and J dropped 0; count of bases not matched to a gene: 13. Germline CDR1 is SEHNR and CDR2 is FQNEAQ (reference sequence). CDR3 length equals 17 residues. The CDR3 DNA follows: TGTGCCAGCCACCCGCGGAGCAGGGGGCGCAGCACAGATACGCAGTATTTT. Residues: CASHPRSRGRSTDTQYF. The whole variable domain, remainder taken from reference TRBV7-9 and TRBJ2-3, is DTGVSQNPRHKITKRGQNVTFRCDPISEHNRLYWYRQTLGQGPEFLTYFQNEAQLEKSRLLSDRFSAERPKGSFSTLEIQRTEQGDSAMYLCASHPRSRGRSTDTQYFGPGTRLTVL.

This clonotype was counted many times. V is TRBV2 and J is TRBJ2-1, with 9 nucleotides matching TRBD2. The CDR3 extends over 13 amino acids. Germline trimming cut 6 bases from V and 7 bases from J; bases unmatched to any gene: 4. Per the germline V gene, CDR1 is SNHLY and CDR2 is FYNNEI. The CDR3 region is CASSPGLANEQFF. The CDR3 DNA is TGTGCCAGCAGCCCGGGACTAGCAAATGAGCAGTTCTTC.

V and J are TRBV5-1 and TRBJ2-7; 11 bases line up with TRBD1. CDR1 is SGHRS and CDR2 is YFSETQ in the germline V gene. The CDR3 totals 15 residues. The V segment lost 4 bases and the J segment 3 bases; nucleotides outside the gene matches: 6. CDR3 in DNA: TGCGCCAGCAGCCCTTGGACAGGGGGCGGCTACGAGCAGTACTTC. Protein product: CASSPWTGGGYEQYF.

V and J are TRBV12-5 and TRBJ2-5; TRBD1 matches 12 bases. The CDR3 runs to 14 residues. V dropped 5 bases and J dropped 4; count of bases not matched to a gene: 2. Germline V gives CDR1 LGHNT, CDR2 FRNRAP. For the CDR3, the DNA is TGTGCTAGTGGTCCGGGACAGGGGGCAGAGACCCAGTACTTC. It specifies CASGPGQGAETQYF.

This clonotype was seen only a few times. The J gene is TRBJ2-3, the V gene TRBV6-8; TRBD2 aligns across 10 bases. V was clipped by 2 bases and J by 2 bases; unmatched bases: 7. CDR1 and CDR2 from the germline V gene are MNHGY and SAAAGT. The CDR3 loop spans 17 amino acids. Here the CDR3 DNA reads TGTGCCAGCAGTTACCCAAAGCGGGAGGGGATCACAGATACGCAGTATTTT. The encoded protein is CASSYPKREGITDTQYF.

The rearrangement links TRBV29-1 to TRBJ2-5; no definite D call. V was cut by 0 bases and J by 7 bases, with 21 bases left in between. This CDR3 spans 16 amino acids. From germline, CDR1 is SQVTM and CDR2 ANQGSEA. Here the CDR3 DNA reads TGCAGCGTTGAAGATACCCCTCCTGCGCCTAAAAGGACCCAGTACTTC. Translated, it gives CSVEDTPPAPKRTQYF.

V is TRBV3-1 and J is TRBJ2-2; D is uncertain. The length of the CDR3 is 13 residues. Germline values: CDR1 LGHDT, CDR2 YNNKEL (reference sequence). V lost 6 bases, J lost 6 bases, and 11 bases lay in between. The CDR3 DNA reads TGTGCCAGCAGTCTTGAAGTGTCCGGGGAGCTGTTTTTT. Translated, it gives CASSLEVSGELFF. Complete variable domain (other parts from reference TRBV3-1 and TRBJ2-2): DTAVSQTPKYLVTQMGNDKSIKCEQNLGHDTMYWYKQDSKKFLKIMFSYNNKELIINETVPNRFSPKSPDKAHLNLHINSLELGDSAVYFCASSLEVSGELFFGEGSRLTVL.

This clonotype was detected many times. CDR3 nucleotides: TGCAGTGCTAGTAGCACCCAAGAGACCCAGTACTTC. Its translation: CSASSTQETQYF. The chain couples TRBV20-1 to TRBJ2-5; D remains unclear. Germline CDR1 is DFQATT and CDR2 is SNEGSKA (reference sequence). The CDR3 has 12 amino acids. Trimming cost V 3 bases and J 1 base, with 6 bases left between them.

This clonotype was counted at least ten times. The V gene is TRBV11-2, the J gene TRBJ1-1; 9 bases line up with TRBD1. The V and J ends lost 3 bases and 8 bases, in that order; junction bases with no gene match: 4. The CDR3 loop spans 13 amino acids. Germline V gene data show CDR1 as SGHAT and CDR2 as FQNNGV. DNA for the CDR3: TGTGCCAGCAGCTTTACCGGACAGGGGGAAGCTTTCTTT. It codes for CASSFTGQGEAFF. Together with reference TRBV11-2 and TRBJ1-1, the CDR3 gives the full variable domain: EAGVAQSPRYKIIEKRQSVAFWCNPISGHATLYWYQQILGQGPKLLIQFQNNGVVDDSQLPKDRFSAERLKGVDSTLKIQPAKLEDSAVYLCASSFTGQGEAFFGQGTRLTVV.

There are a few counts of this clonotype. The chain couples TRBV20-1 to TRBJ2-7; D uncertain. The CDR3 has 13 amino acids. Between the trimmed V and J ends, which lost 5 bases and 0 bases, there was a span of 11 bases. Per germline, CDR1 DFQATT and CDR2 SNEGSKA (reference sequence). The CDR3 reads CSALYVSSYEQYF. CDR3 DNA sequence: TGCAGTGCTTTATACGTTAGCTCCTACGAGCAGTACTTC.